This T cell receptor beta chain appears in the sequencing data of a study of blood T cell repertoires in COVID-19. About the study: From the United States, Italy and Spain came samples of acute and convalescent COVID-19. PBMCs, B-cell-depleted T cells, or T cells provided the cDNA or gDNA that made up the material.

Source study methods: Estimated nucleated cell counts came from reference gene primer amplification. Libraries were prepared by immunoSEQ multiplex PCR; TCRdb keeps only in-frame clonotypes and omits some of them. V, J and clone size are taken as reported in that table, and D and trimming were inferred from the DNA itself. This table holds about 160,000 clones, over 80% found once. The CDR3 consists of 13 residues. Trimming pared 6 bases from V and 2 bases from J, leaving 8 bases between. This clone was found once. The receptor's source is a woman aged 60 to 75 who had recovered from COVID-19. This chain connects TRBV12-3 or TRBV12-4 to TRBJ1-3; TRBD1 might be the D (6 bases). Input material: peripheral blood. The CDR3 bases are TGTGCCAGCAGCGACAGGACTGGAAACACCATATATTTT. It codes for CASSDRTGNTIYF.